The sequence of this TCR beta chain was determined in a study of T cell responses to AZD1222 COVID-19 vaccine. General study points: Possibly, clonal diversity was underestimated; donors were largely white British and included more females. Baseline seropositives among AZD1222 recipients totaled only five to seven. Across the whole spike, CD4 TCRs peaked at regions 160-218 and 743-854. Once two AZD1222 doses were given, Spike-specific TCR breadth and depth went up.

V was clipped by 0 bases and J by 8 bases, with 5 bases between them. The germline V gene encodes CDR1 LGHNA and CDR2 YNFKEQ. The CDR3 totals 12 residues. The count of this clone is one. Its target is not known. This table comes from immunoSEQ multiplex PCR, and its TCRdb copy is limited to in-frame clones, with some not included. The table has 160,000 or so clones, more than 90% seen once. The TCR originated in an adult who received the AZD1222 COVID-19 vaccine. The material sequenced was peripheral blood, taken 28 days after the second AZD1222 dose. This sequence joins TRBV4-2 and TRBJ1-3; no clear D. The CDR3 nucleotides are TGTGCCAGCAGCCAAGATCTCCACACCATATATTTT. It codes for CASSQDLHTIYF.